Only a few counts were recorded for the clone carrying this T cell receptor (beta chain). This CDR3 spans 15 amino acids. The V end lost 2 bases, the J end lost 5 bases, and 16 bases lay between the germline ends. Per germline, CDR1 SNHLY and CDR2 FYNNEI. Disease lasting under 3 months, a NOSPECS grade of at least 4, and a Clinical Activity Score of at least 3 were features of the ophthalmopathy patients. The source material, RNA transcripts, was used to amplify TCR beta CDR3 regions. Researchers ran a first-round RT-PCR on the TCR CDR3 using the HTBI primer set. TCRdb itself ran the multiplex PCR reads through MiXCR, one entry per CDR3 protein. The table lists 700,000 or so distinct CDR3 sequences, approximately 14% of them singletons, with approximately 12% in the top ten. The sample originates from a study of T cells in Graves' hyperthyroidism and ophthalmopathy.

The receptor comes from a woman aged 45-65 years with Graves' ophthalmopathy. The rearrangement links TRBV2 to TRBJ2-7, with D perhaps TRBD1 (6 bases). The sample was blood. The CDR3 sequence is CASSEKQGVRDEQYF. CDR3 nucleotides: TGTGCCAGCAGTGAAAAACAGGGAGTACGGGACGAGCAGTACTTC.